This record looks at one T cell receptor beta chain sequence and its context. V was cut by 4 bases and J by 7 bases, with 18 bases left in between. The CDR3 sequence is 14 residues long. Germline CDR1 is SGHRS and CDR2 is YFSETQ. Assay used: immunoSEQ multiplex PCR; TCRdb lists only in-frame clones, some missing. The sample consists of about 300,000 clones, over 75% of them appearing once. These data originate in a study of blood T cell repertoires in COVID-19. During active infection, Seattle patients enrolled and were then monitored through disease. The chain links TRBV5-1 to TRBJ2-7; unclear D gene. Material for sequencing was peripheral blood. The clonotype comes from a woman in her twenties or thirties with COVID-19, enrolled during active disease. The CDR3 bases are TGCGCCAGCAGCGTGGGCGCCTCCTTATATGAGCAGTACTTC. It is translated as CASSVGASLYEQYF. The variable domain in full, completed from reference TRBV5-1 and TRBJ2-7, reads KAGVTQTPRYLIKTRGQQVTLSCSPISGHRSVSWYQQTPGQGLQFLFEYFSETQRNKGNFPGRFSGRQFSNSRSEMNVSTLELGDSALYLCASSVGASLYEQYFGPGTRLTVT.